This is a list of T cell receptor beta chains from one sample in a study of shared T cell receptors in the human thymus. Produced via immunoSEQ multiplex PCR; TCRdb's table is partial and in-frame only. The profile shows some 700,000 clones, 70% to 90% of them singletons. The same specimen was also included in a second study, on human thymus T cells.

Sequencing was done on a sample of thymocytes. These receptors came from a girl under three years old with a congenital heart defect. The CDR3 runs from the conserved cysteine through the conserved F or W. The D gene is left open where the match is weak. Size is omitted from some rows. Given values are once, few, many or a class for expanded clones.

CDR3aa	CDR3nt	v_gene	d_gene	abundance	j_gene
CASRRDRALGELFF	TGTGCCAGCAGAAGGGACAGGGCTCTTGGTGAACTGTTTTTT	TRBV6-1	TRBD1	.	TRBJ1-4
CASSRMARGGKTEAFF	TGCGCCAGCAGCCGGATGGCTAGGGGCGGGAAAACTGAAGCTTTCTTT	TRBV4-3	.	.	TRBJ1-1
CSVELRGHYEQYF	TGCAGCGTTGAGCTCAGGGGCCACTACGAGCAGTACTTC	TRBV29-1	.	.	TRBJ2-7
CASSGLAGALQFF	TGTGCCAGCAGTGGACTAGCGGGGGCCTTGCAGTTCTTC	TRBV6-5	TRBD2	.	TRBJ2-1
CASSEAPLSGGVYNEQFF	TGTGCCAGCAGTGAAGCCCCACTTAGCGGGGGTGTATACAATGAGCAGTTCTTC	TRBV25-1	TRBD2	once	TRBJ2-1
CASSSLQGQPVSYNSPLHF	TGTGCCAGCAGCTCCTTGCAGGGACAGCCGGTCTCCTATAATTCACCCCTCCACTTT	TRBV5-6	TRBD1	.	TRBJ1-6
CASSESRRDTEAFF	TGCGCCAGCAGTGAGTCCAGGCGGGACACTGAAGCTTTCTTT	TRBV10-2	.	.	TRBJ1-1
CASKGQGRSTDTQYF	TGTGCCAGCAAAGGACAGGGGAGAAGCACAGATACGCAGTATTTT	TRBV6-5	TRBD1	.	TRBJ2-3
CASSPTGGYTGELFF	TGTGCCAGCAGTCCGACAGGGGGGTACACCGGGGAGCTGTTTTTT	TRBV6-6	TRBD1	.	TRBJ2-2
CASSAQGQGADEQFF	TGTGCCAGCAGTGCCCAGGGACAGGGTGCCGATGAGCAGTTCTTC	TRBV6-1	TRBD1	.	TRBJ2-1
CASGLVLEGGNSPLHF	TGTGCTAGTGGTTTGGTACTTGAGGGTGGTAATTCACCCCTCCACTTT	TRBV12-5	.	.	TRBJ1-6
CASSQHNRVQGIGELFF	TGCGCCAGCAGCCAGCATAACAGGGTACAAGGGATCGGGGAGCTGTTTTTT	TRBV4-3	.	.	TRBJ2-2
CASSWGVWVLDEKLFF	TGTGCCAGCAGTTGGGGGGTATGGGTTTTGGATGAAAAACTGTTTTTT	TRBV6-6	.	.	TRBJ1-4
CASSSVNTEAFF	TGTGCCAGCAGCTCAGTGAACACTGAAGCTTTCTTT	TRBV7-9	.	.	TRBJ1-1
CASMRGISTVGYF	TGTGCCAGCATGAGGGGGATCAGCACTGTTGGGTACTTC	TRBV6-5	.	.	TRBJ2-7
CASSAWGTGSYEQYF	TGTGCCAGCAGCGCTTGGGGCACGGGCTCCTACGAGCAGTACTTC	TRBV9	.	.	TRBJ2-7
CASTPAGAYYGYTF	TGTGCCAGCACTCCGGCGGGGGCCTACTATGGCTACACCTTC	TRBV6-5	.	.	TRBJ1-2
CASSVRSYYGYTF	TGTGCCAGCAGTGTCAGGTCCTACTATGGCTACACCTTC	TRBV6-5	.	.	TRBJ1-2
CASSPRLAGGYEQYF	TGTGCCAGCAGCCCTCGACTAGCGGGGGGATACGAGCAGTACTTC	TRBV9	TRBD2	.	TRBJ2-7
CASSFTGGLSYNSPLHF	TGCGCCAGCAGCTTCACAGGGGGCCTCTCCTATAATTCACCCCTCCACTTT	TRBV5-1	TRBD1	.	TRBJ1-6
CASSPQGDEQYF	TGTGCCAGCAGTCCCCAAGGAGACGAGCAGTACTTC	TRBV2	.	.	TRBJ2-7
CASSPNQHRGSEKLFF	TGTGCCAGCAGTCCGAACCAGCACAGGGGGAGCGAAAAACTGTTTTTT	TRBV28	TRBD1	few	TRBJ1-4
CASRPGTGEQYF	TGTGCCAGCAGGCCCGGGACAGGGGAGCAGTACTTC	TRBV28	TRBD1	.	TRBJ2-7
CSVKAGSSYNEQFF	TGCAGCGTGAAAGCGGGGAGCTCCTACAATGAGCAGTTCTTC	TRBV29-1	TRBD2	.	TRBJ2-1
CASREGVWGQGRNTEAFF	TGTGCCAGCAGAGAAGGGGTTTGGGGACAGGGTCGGAACACTGAAGCTTTCTTT	TRBV2	TRBD1	.	TRBJ1-1
CASSYSTGMRPEAFF	TGTGCCAGCAGTTACTCGACAGGGATGAGGCCTGAAGCTTTCTTT	TRBV6-5	TRBD1	.	TRBJ1-1
CASSLVVRQSNTGELFF	TGCGCCAGCAGCTTGGTCGTGCGGCAGTCGAACACCGGGGAGCTGTTTTTT	TRBV5-1	.	.	TRBJ2-2
CASSQDNLYTGELFF	TGCGCCAGCAGCCAAGATAATCTGTACACCGGGGAGCTGTTTTTT	TRBV4-3	.	.	TRBJ2-2
CASSVRGLAGGKETQYF	TGTGCCAGCAGCGTACGCGGACTAGCGGGGGGTAAAGAGACCCAGTACTTC	TRBV9	TRBD2	.	TRBJ2-5
CASSPRGLAFQETQYF	TGTGCCAGCAGCCCCCGCGGGTTAGCGTTCCAAGAGACCCAGTACTTC	TRBV7-9	.	.	TRBJ2-5
CASSLIIPGSPGQEYEQYF	TGCGCCAGCAGCTTAATCATACCTGGCAGCCCGGGACAAGAATACGAGCAGTACTTC	TRBV5-1	.	.	TRBJ2-7
CASRKLRGPKMNTEAFF	TGTGCCAGCAGAAAATTGAGGGGGCCGAAAATGAACACTGAAGCTTTCTTT	TRBV2	TRBD1	.	TRBJ1-1
CASRCDRKDYEQYF	TGTGCCAGCAGATGCGACAGGAAAGACTACGAGCAGTACTTC	TRBV13	.	.	TRBJ2-7
CASSLGSTENYGYTF	TGTGCCAGCAGCTTAGGCTCGACAGAGAACTATGGCTACACCTTC	TRBV7-6	.	.	TRBJ1-2
CASSFRTTNEKLFF	TGTGCCAGCAGCTTTAGAACAACTAATGAAAAACTGTTTTTT	TRBV5-6	.	once	TRBJ1-4
CASWTGFMYEQYF	TGTGCCTCCTGGACAGGGTTCATGTACGAGCAGTACTTC	TRBV30	TRBD1	.	TRBJ2-7
CSVDPRRTASGGPTYNEQFF	TGCAGCGTTGACCCGCGCCGGACCGCAAGTGGAGGACCAACCTACAATGAGCAGTTCTTC	TRBV29-1	.	.	TRBJ2-1
CASSGQASFYGYTF	TGTGCCAGCAGTGGACAGGCCTCCTTCTATGGCTACACCTTC	TRBV5-6	TRBD1	.	TRBJ1-2
CASSGEEVGGNTIYF	TGTGCCAGCAGTGGAGAGGAGGTGGGTGGAAACACCATATATTTT	TRBV25-1	.	.	TRBJ1-3
CASSYPEPSNTGELFF	TGTGCCAGCAGTTACCCGGAGCCTTCGAACACCGGGGAGCTGTTTTTT	TRBV6-6	.	few	TRBJ2-2
CAWIGGNYGYTF	TGTGCCTGGATAGGAGGGAACTATGGCTACACCTTC	TRBV30	.	.	TRBJ1-2